The clone carrying this T cell receptor (beta chain) was seen a handful of times. These data are taken from a study of identical twins. TCRdb re-called the 5' RACE reads through MiXCR, storing one row per CDR3 protein. Among under 900,000 distinct CDR3 sequences listed, over 15% were seen once. Trimming left V 8 bases short and J 0 bases short, with 12 bases between. The CDR3 has 14 amino acids. From germline, CDR1 is MNHEY and CDR2 SMNVEV (reference sequence). In addition, the sample was reused for a study of T cells expressing NK-cell markers. That study adds: Underlying the TCR beta repertoires were sorted CD3+CD56+NKG2C+, CD3+CD56+NKG2C- and CD3+CD56-NKG2C+ T cells. Among CD8+ T cells from six donors, dominant NKG2C+ clonotypes accounted for about 1.0-7.0%.

The sequence came from a woman younger than 35 in good health. The sample taken for sequencing was PBMCs. This chain connects TRBV27 to TRBJ2-3, with unresolved D. DNA for the CDR3: TGTGCCAGCTTGGACCGGTCTAGCACAGATACGCAGTATTTT. It specifies CASLDRSSTDTQYF.